This entry lists 8 T cell receptor beta chains sequenced from one sample in a study of cytomegalovirus exposure and HLA in healthy donors. Primers: 60 Vbeta forward and 13 Jbeta reverse. Assay used: immunoSEQ multiplex PCR; TCRdb lists only in-frame clones, some missing. The profile covers around 170,000 clones, with roughly 80% appearing a single time and approximately 0.51% taken by the ten largest. Sequencing was carried out using PBMCs. The receptors come from a woman in her forties or fifties in good health and CMV-seronegative.

This rearrangement joins TRBV5-1 to TRBJ2-3; the match to TRBD2 covers 8 bases. CDR1 is SGHRS and CDR2 is YFSETQ in the germline V gene. This CDR3 contains 15 residues. Unmatched junction bases numbered 9, after V lost 5 bases and J lost 4 bases. CDR3 DNA sequence: TGCGCCAGCAGTAATAGCGGGATTTTCCCAGATACGCAGTATTTT. It encodes CASSNSGIFPDTQYF. The variable domain in full, completed from reference TRBV5-1 and TRBJ2-3, reads KAGVTQTPRYLIKTRGQQVTLSCSPISGHRSVSWYQQTPGQGLQFLFEYFSETQRNKGNFPGRFSGRQFSNSRSEMNVSTLELGDSALYLCASSNSGIFPDTQYFGPGTRLTVL.

The chain links TRBV5-1 to TRBJ2-5, with 9 nucleotides matching TRBD2. Germline CDR1 reads SGHRS; CDR2 reads YFSETQ. The CDR3 totals 16 residues. Trimming cost V 3 bases and J 0 bases; bases outside gene matches: 6. The CDR3 spells CASSSAVAGDQETQYF. For the CDR3, the DNA is TGCGCCAGCAGCTCCGCGGTAGCGGGGGACCAAGAGACCCAGTACTTC.

The chain recombines TRBV11-3 with TRBJ2-1; 12 bases match TRBD2. From germline, CDR1 is SGHNT and CDR2 YENEEA. Trimming cost V 1 base and J 0 bases; bases outside gene matches: 7. This CDR3 spans 19 amino acids. This CDR3 reads CASSLGTLAGGPSYNEQFF. CDR3 DNA sequence: TGTGCCAGCAGCTTAGGGACACTAGCGGGGGGCCCCTCCTACAATGAGCAGTTCTTC. The full variable domain, rest sourced from reference TRBV11-3 and TRBJ2-1, is EAGVVQSPRYKIIEKKQPVAFWCNPISGHNTLYWYLQNLGQGPELLIRYENEEAVDDSQLPKDRFSAERLKGVDSTLKIQPAELGDSAVYLCASSLGTLAGGPSYNEQFFGPGTRLTVL.

The chain uses TRBV5-4 and TRBJ2-1; 8 bases are a match to TRBD1. V lost 4 bases, J lost 0 bases, and 6 bases stayed unmatched. This CDR3 has 16 amino acids. Germline V gives CDR1 SGHNT, CDR2 YYREEE (reference sequence). CDR3 in amino acids: CASSVDRASSYNEQFF. The DNA for the CDR3 is TGTGCCAGCAGCGTGGACAGGGCGAGCTCCTACAATGAGCAGTTCTTC.

CDR3 protein: CASTIDRGPYEQYF. In nucleotides, the CDR3 is TGTGCCAGCACCATAGACAGGGGGCCTTACGAGCAGTACTTC. The rearrangement joins TRBV7-2 to TRBJ2-7, with TRBD1 matching over 10 bases. The CDR3 has 14 residues. In germline, CDR1 is SGHTA, CDR2 FQGNSA. After removal of 7 bases from V and 4 bases from J, the junction contained 7 bases not matched to a gene.

The rearrangement joins TRBV28 to TRBJ1-5; possible D gene TRBD1, 5 bases. The V gene's germline CDR1 is MDHEN and CDR2 SYDVKM. This CDR3 has 14 amino acids. V dropped 4 bases and J dropped 6 bases, with 13 bases sitting between them. CDR3 residues: CASSSPGKGQPQHF. CDR3 in DNA: TGTGCCAGCAGTTCCCCAGGGAAGGGTCAGCCCCAGCATTTT.

The gene calls are TRBV27 and TRBJ1-2; TRBD1 matches at 9 bases. V lost 4 bases to trimming and J lost 8 bases; unmatched junction nucleotides: 5. The CDR3 extends over 13 amino acids. CDR1 is MNHEY, CDR2 SMNVEV, per germline (reference sequence). The CDR3: CASSYRGLHGYTF. DNA of the CDR3: TGTGCCAGCAGTTACAGGGGGCTTCACGGCTACACCTTC.

The genes are TRBV5-1 and TRBJ2-1, with 11 positions matching TRBD2. With 4 bases clipped from V and 1 base from J, the junction kept 4 bases outside the gene matches. The CDR3 consists of 16 residues. From germline, CDR1 is SGHRS and CDR2 YFSETQ. The CDR3 reads CASSGSGGASYNEQFF. In nucleotides, the CDR3 is TGCGCCAGCAGCGGTAGCGGGGGGGCTTCCTACAATGAGCAGTTCTTC.